The 14 T cell receptor beta chains reported below all come from one sample, sequenced in a study of T-cell reconstitution after alpha-beta-depleted transplantation in children. A library of TCRbeta sequences, prepared with unique molecular identifiers, was generated. MiXCR was run by TCRdb on the PCR reads, yielding one entry per CDR3 protein. The repertoire holds fewer than 700,000 distinct CDR3 sequences, 13% seen once, with over 2% in the top ten. Here the sequenced sample was PBMCs, mostly from graft donor cells, taken 360 days after TCRalphabeta/CD19-depleted stem cell transplant. The receptors stem from a male patient between 5 and 17 years old who had a stem cell transplant for acute myeloid leukemia, so the T cells may come from the graft donor.

The V gene is TRBV20-1, the J gene TRBJ2-1; TRBD2 aligns across 7 bases. Unmatched junction bases numbered 12, after V lost 0 bases and J lost 7 bases. The CDR3 extends over 16 amino acids. Germline CDR1 and CDR2: DFQATT and SNEGSKA (reference sequence). CDR3: CSARDSSPTSLNEQFF. For the CDR3, the DNA is TGCAGTGCTAGAGATTCATCCCCGACTAGCTTGAATGAGCAGTTCTTC.

This clonotype was observed a handful of times. This chain connects TRBV20-1 to TRBJ2-4; perhaps TRBD1 as D (6 bases). Germline CDR1 DFQATT, CDR2 SNEGSKA (reference sequence). The CDR3 contains 15 residues. V was shortened by 0 bases and J by 4 bases, with 13 bases between the two germline ends. The DNA of the CDR3 is TGCAGTGCTAGAGAACAGGGCCTCTTTAAAAACATTCAGTACTTC. This encodes CSAREQGLFKNIQYF.

This clonotype has a handful of counts. The chain is built from TRBV3-1 and TRBJ1-4; TRBD1 might be the D (6 bases). In germline, CDR1 is LGHDT, CDR2 YNNKEL (reference sequence). This CDR3 contains 14 residues. Deletions cut 4 bases from V and 8 bases from J, with 14 bases between. This CDR3 reads CASSLVTGGEKLFF. The CDR3 nucleotides are TGTGCCAGCAGCCTAGTGACAGGTGGCGAAAAACTGTTTTTT.

This clonotype appeared a few times. V gene TRBV24-1 combines with J gene TRBJ2-7, with D hard to call. Trimming shortened V by 1 base and J by 1 base, and 13 bases separated the two germline ends. This CDR3 has 16 amino acids. From germline, CDR1 is KGHDR and CDR2 SFDVKD. This CDR3 is CATSDFTPDGSYEQYF. The DNA of the CDR3 is TGTGCCACCAGTGATTTTACCCCTGACGGATCCTACGAGCAGTACTTC.

In this sample, this clonotype turned up a few times. This chain connects TRBV7-9 to TRBJ2-1; tentative D call: TRBD2 (5 bases). The CDR3 runs 15 residues. Germline loops: CDR1 SEHNR, CDR2 FQNEAQ (reference sequence). Trimming took off 5 bases at V and 6 bases at J, with 17 bases between the two ends. CDR3: CASSPGILVRNEQFF. The CDR3 DNA sequence: TGTGCCAGCAGCCCGGGGATCTTGGTACGCAATGAGCAGTTCTTC.

The chain combines TRBV5-1 with TRBJ2-3; TRBD1 agrees at 11 bases. The germline V gene encodes CDR1 SGHRS and CDR2 YFSETQ. V gave up 5 bases and J gave up 3 bases; unmatched junction bases: 5. This CDR3 has 15 amino acids. This CDR3 is CASRRTGGMTDTQYF. CDR3 DNA: TGCGCCAGCAGGCGGACAGGGGGCATGACAGATACGCAGTATTTT.

This sequence joins TRBV20-1 and TRBJ2-1, with D maybe TRBD2 (6 bases). The CDR3 totals 16 residues. Between the trimmed V and J ends, which lost 2 bases and 4 bases, there was a span of 18 bases. Per germline, CDR1 DFQATT and CDR2 SNEGSKA (reference sequence). The CDR3 is CSARPLGLAEYNEQFF. The CDR3 bases are TGCAGTGCTAGACCTTTGGGATTAGCGGAATACAATGAGCAGTTCTTC.

This clonotype was recorded at least ten times. The gene calls are TRBV6-6 and TRBJ2-7; the D is unclear. Germline V gene data show CDR1 as MNHNY and CDR2 as SVGAGI (reference sequence). V dropped 4 bases and J dropped 2 bases, with 9 bases sitting between them. This CDR3 region has 13 residues. This CDR3 is CASSLAYAYEQYF. The CDR3 DNA reads TGTGCCAGCAGTTTGGCCTACGCCTACGAGCAGTACTTC.

The chain uses TRBV5-1 and TRBJ1-1; 8 positions agree with TRBD1. The CDR3 runs 14 residues. In germline, CDR1 is SGHRS, CDR2 YFSETQ. V trimming: 3 bases; J trimming: 5 bases; junction bases outside the gene matches: 6. CDR3: CASSSGRGPTEAFF. CDR3 nucleotides: TGCGCCAGCAGCTCTGGCAGGGGGCCTACTGAAGCTTTCTTT.

This clonotype came up many times. V is TRBV28 and J is TRBJ2-5; 14 bases fit TRBD2. CDR1 MDHEN and CDR2 SYDVKM come from the germline V gene. V shed 6 bases, J shed 4 bases, and the junction held 7 bases outside the gene matches. The CDR3 covers 16 residues. CDR3: CASREGTSGRRETQYF. The CDR3 nucleotides are TGTGCCAGCAGAGAAGGGACTAGCGGGAGAAGAGAGACCCAGTACTTC.

V gene TRBV20-1 combines with J gene TRBJ2-3; D gene ambiguous. CDR1 and CDR2 from the germline V gene are DFQATT and SNEGSKA (reference sequence). CDR3 size: 12 residues. Trimming left V 7 bases short and J 1 base short, with 9 bases between. In nucleotides, the CDR3 is TGCAGTGTGGTCAGTGGCACAGATACGCAGTATTTT. It is translated as CSVVSGTDTQYF.

This clonotype was observed a few times. The V and J genes are TRBV14 and TRBJ2-1; 7 positions match TRBD2. Germline loops: CDR1 SGHDN, CDR2 FVKESK. V shed 1 base, J shed 8 bases, and the junction held 8 bases outside the gene matches. The CDR3 is 15 amino acids. This CDR3 reads CASSQGRDYFDEQFF. The CDR3 DNA reads TGTGCCAGCAGCCAAGGCCGGGACTATTTCGATGAGCAGTTCTTC.

This clonotype has only a few counts. V gene TRBV30 combines with J gene TRBJ1-1; no firm D call. The CDR3 contains 14 residues. Trimming left V 0 bases short and J 2 bases short, with 10 bases between. Germline CDR1 reads GTSNPN; CDR2 reads SVGIG (reference sequence). CDR3 residues: CAWSVWGPNTEAFF. Written as DNA, the CDR3 is TGTGCCTGGAGTGTATGGGGTCCTAACACTGAAGCTTTCTTT.

This chain connects TRBV12-3 or TRBV12-4 to TRBJ1-5; D perhaps matches TRBD1 (5 bases). V dropped 8 bases and J dropped 0 bases, with 8 bases sitting between them. The CDR3 consists of 13 residues. As DNA, the CDR3 is TGTGCCAGCGGGGGACCTAGCAATCAGCCCCAGCATTTT. Protein sequence: CASGGPSNQPQHF.